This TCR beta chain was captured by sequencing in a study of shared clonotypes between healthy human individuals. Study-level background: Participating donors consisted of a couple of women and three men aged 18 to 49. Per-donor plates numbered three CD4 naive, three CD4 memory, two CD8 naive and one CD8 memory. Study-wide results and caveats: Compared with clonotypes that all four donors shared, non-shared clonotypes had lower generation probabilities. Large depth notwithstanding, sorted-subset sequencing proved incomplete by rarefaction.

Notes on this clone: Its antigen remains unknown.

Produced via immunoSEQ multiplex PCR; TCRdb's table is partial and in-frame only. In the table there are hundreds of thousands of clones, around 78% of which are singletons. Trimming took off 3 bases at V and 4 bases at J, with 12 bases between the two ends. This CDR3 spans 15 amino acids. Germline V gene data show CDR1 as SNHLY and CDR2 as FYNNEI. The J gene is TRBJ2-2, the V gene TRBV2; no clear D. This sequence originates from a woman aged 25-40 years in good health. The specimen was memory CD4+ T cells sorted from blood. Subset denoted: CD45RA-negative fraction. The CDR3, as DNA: TGTGCCAGCAGTGAGTTGGCAGCTATCACCGGGGAGCTGTTTTTT. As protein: CASSELAAITGELFF.